Included here is one T cell receptor (beta chain) sequence, with context. The data derive from a study of blood T cell repertoires in COVID-19. Study overall: Researchers got acute and convalescent COVID-19 samples from the United States, Italy and Spain.

V was clipped by 5 bases and J by 6 bases; unmatched bases: 6. The length of the CDR3 is 14 residues. The germline V gene encodes CDR1 SEHNR and CDR2 FQNEAQ (reference sequence). Sequencing used immunoSEQ multiplex PCR; TCRdb keeps in-frame clones, though not all of them. The table lists about 190,000 clones, approximately 87% of them singletons. Sequenced sample: peripheral blood. This chain links TRBV7-9 with TRBJ2-2, with 7 bases matching TRBD2. This sequence was found in a woman in her seventies with COVID-19, enrolled during active disease. This CDR3 reads CASSQREGAGELFF. CDR3 nucleotides: TGTGCCAGCAGCCAGCGGGAAGGTGCCGGGGAGCTGTTTTTT. Based on the CDR3 plus reference TRBV7-9 and TRBJ2-2, the full variable domain is DTGVSQNPRHKITKRGQNVTFRCDPISEHNRLYWYRQTLGQGPEFLTYFQNEAQLEKSRLLSDRFSAERPKGSFSTLEIQRTEQGDSAMYLCASSQREGAGELFFGEGSRLTVL.